These 32 T cell receptor beta chains were all obtained from the same sample, sequenced in a study of cytomegalovirus exposure and HLA in healthy donors. 13 Jbeta primers and 60 Vbeta primers were used for the PCR. Sequenced by immunoSEQ multiplex PCR; TCRdb stores in-frame clones only, minus some. The sample records about 150,000 clones, roughly 82% being singletons. Sequenced material: PBMCs. These receptor sequences come from a woman aged 45-59 years in good health and CMV-seropositive.

This chain uses TRBV4-2 with TRBJ1-4; 8 nucleotides match TRBD1. This CDR3 has 18 residues. Germline-derived CDR1 and CDR2 are LGHNA and YNFKEQ. J gave up 2 bases and V 3 bases, and 11 bases lay outside the gene matches. CDR3 nucleotide sequence: TGTGCCAGCAGCCAGAGACAGGGGATAGGGGCCACTAATGAAAAACTGTTTTTT. Translation: CASSQRQGIGATNEKLFF.

The V gene is TRBV2, the J gene TRBJ1-2; TRBD1 agrees at 9 bases. The CDR3 extends over 15 amino acids. Trimming took 6 bases from V and 5 from J; bases not matched to a gene: 10. The V gene's germline CDR1 is SNHLY and CDR2 FYNNEI. CDR3 nucleotides: TGTGCCAGCAGCGCGGACAGGGGTGCTTTTTATGGCTACACCTTC. Residues: CASSADRGAFYGYTF.

CDR3 protein: CATSSRTSGHDTQYF. The CDR3 DNA reads as TGTGCCACCAGCTCTCGGACTAGCGGTCATGATACGCAGTATTTT. V is TRBV15 and J is TRBJ2-3; 10 bases map to TRBD2. The length of the CDR3 is 15 residues. Germline assignment: CDR1 LNHNV and CDR2 YYDKDF (reference sequence). V lost 5 bases, J lost 6 bases, and 8 bases stayed unmatched.

This chain uses TRBV6-1 with TRBJ2-6, with a weak D call TRBD2 (6 bases). The CDR3 totals 14 residues. CDR1 and CDR2 (germline): MNHNS, SASEGT. V dropped 10 bases and J dropped 2 bases, with 12 bases sitting between them. For the CDR3, the DNA is TGTGCCACCCATTGGGGGGCTGGGGCCAACGTCCTGACTTTC. Translating gives CATHWGAGANVLTF.

The J gene is TRBJ2-7, the V gene TRBV13; 8 bases fit TRBD1. The V and J ends lost 6 bases and 4 bases, in that order; junction bases with no gene match: 11. Germline-derived CDR1 and CDR2 are PRHDT and FYEKMQ (reference sequence). This CDR3 spans 15 amino acids. CDR3 bases: TGTGCCAGCAGTCTCGGACAGGGCAGTCATTACGAGCAGTACTTC. Protein sequence: CASSLGQGSHYEQYF.

This chain connects TRBV9 to TRBJ2-7, with D perhaps TRBD1 (7 bases). In germline, CDR1 is SGDLS, CDR2 YYNGEE. The CDR3 extends over 14 amino acids. Trimming took off 3 bases at V and 7 bases at J, with 17 bases between the two ends. CDR3: CASSGGSGGPEQYF. The CDR3 region has the DNA TGTGCCAGCAGCGGAGGCTCAGGGGGGCCTGAGCAGTACTTC.

This rearrangement joins TRBV12-5 to TRBJ1-4; 11 bases fit TRBD1. Germline-derived CDR1 and CDR2 are LGHNT and FRNRAP. J was trimmed by 8 bases and V by 1 base; bases with no gene match: 0. The CDR3 has 14 residues. The CDR3: CASGLGTGGEKLFF. The CDR3 region has the DNA TGTGCTAGTGGTTTGGGGACAGGGGGCGAAAAACTGTTTTTT.

This chain joins TRBV14 and TRBJ2-4; D might be TRBD1 (5 bases). From germline, CDR1 is SGHDN and CDR2 FVKESK. The CDR3 totals 13 residues. Trimming took off 2 bases at V and 8 bases at J, with 10 bases between the two ends. In DNA, the CDR3 is TGTGCCAGCAGCCAACCAGGGTCGGACATTCAGTACTTC. This codes for CASSQPGSDIQYF.

This clone was recorded only once. The chain combines TRBV6-5 with TRBJ1-1; weak D call: TRBD1 (5 bases). In germline, CDR1 is MNHEY, CDR2 SVGAGI. The V end lost 2 bases, the J end lost 2 bases, and 15 bases lay between the germline ends. CDR3 length: 16 residues. The CDR3 DNA reads TGTGCCAGCAGTTACGGGGGAAGGAGGGGTAACACTGAAGCTTTCTTT. Its translation: CASSYGGRRGNTEAFF.

This rearrangement joins TRBV7-9 to TRBJ2-5, with D hard to call. Trimming shortened V by 1 base and J by 2 bases, and 8 bases separated the two germline ends. There are 14 residues in the CDR3. Germline V gene sequence: CDR1 SEHNR, CDR2 FQNEAQ (reference sequence). CDR3 sequence reads: CASSLVAVQETQYF. CDR3 coding DNA: TGTGCCAGCAGCTTAGTAGCAGTTCAAGAGACCCAGTACTTC.

The chain couples TRBV7-9 to TRBJ1-2; TRBD1 aligns across 7 bases. The germline gives CDR1 SEHNR, CDR2 FQNEAQ (reference sequence). This CDR3 contains 15 residues. V lost 0 bases to trimming and J lost 3 bases; unmatched junction nucleotides: 4. This CDR3 reads CASSLARGRDYGYTF. In DNA form, the CDR3 reads TGTGCCAGCAGCTTAGCGAGGGGGCGCGACTATGGCTACACCTTC.

For this clone: The same CDR3 can be traced to other DNA sequences in this sample. V gene TRBV29-1 combines with J gene TRBJ2-1, with a weak D call TRBD2 (5 bases). V lost 7 bases and J lost 7, with 23 bases in between. CDR3 size: 15 residues. The V gene's germline CDR1 is SQVTM and CDR2 ANQGSEA. CDR3 sequence (DNA): TGCAGCGCGGGCCACAGCACCCCCTCGGGGAATGAGCAGTTCTTC. Amino acids: CSAGHSTPSGNEQFF.

Here the CDR3 DNA reads TGTGCCAGCAGCTCATACCTAGCGGGGGCGAGCACAGATACGCAGTATTTT. This gives the protein CASSSYLAGASTDTQYF. The chain combines TRBV7-6 with TRBJ2-3; TRBD2 agrees at 10 bases. The junction had 7 bases not matched to a gene; V was cut back by 4 bases and J by 0 bases. The CDR3 consists of 17 residues. Germline-derived CDR1 and CDR2 are SGHVS and FNYEAQ.

The V and J genes are TRBV5-5 and TRBJ2-1, with 13 bases that match TRBD2. CDR1 is SGHKS, CDR2 YYEKEE, per germline (reference sequence). The V gene end was trimmed by 5 bases and the J gene end by 2 bases; junction bases not matched to a gene: 4. The length of the CDR3 is 16 residues. CDR3 DNA sequence: TGTGCCAGCAGTCATGGACTAGCGGGGGCCTACAATGAGCAGTTCTTC. Amino acid sequence: CASSHGLAGAYNEQFF.

The chain has TRBV4-3 and TRBJ1-4; D perhaps matches TRBD1 (5 bases). The length of the CDR3 is 15 residues. Looked up from germline, CDR1 is LGHNA and CDR2 is YSLEER. V lost 0 bases to trimming and J lost 8 bases, with 13 bases between them. This CDR3 reads CASSQDLGEGEKLFF. In nucleotides, the CDR3 is TGCGCCAGCAGCCAAGATTTGGGGGAGGGAGAAAAACTGTTTTTT.

The rearrangement joins TRBV11-2 to TRBJ2-7; a possible D gene is TRBD1 (7 bases). Germline V lookup: CDR1 SGHAT, CDR2 FQNNGV. Trimming stripped 2 bases from V and 3 bases from J, with 14 bases between. CDR3 length: 15 residues. The DNA for the CDR3 is TGTGCCAGCAGCTTATCGGGGGACAGTTACTACGAGCAGTACTTC. Amino acids: CASSLSGDSYYEQYF.

This clone was detected once. The chain joins TRBV6-5 to TRBJ2-1; TRBD2 matches 8 bases. The V gene end was trimmed by 4 bases and the J gene end by 13 bases; junction bases not matched to a gene: 3. This CDR3 comprises 11 residues. Looked up from germline, CDR1 is MNHEY and CDR2 is SVGAGI. The CDR3, as DNA: TGTGCCAGCAGTTCGCGGGGGGATCAGTTCTTC. Translating it yields CASSSRGDQFF.

The chain joins TRBV18 to TRBJ2-7; 12 positions match TRBD1. In germline, CDR1 is KGHSH, CDR2 LQKENI. The CDR3 spans 15 residues. Trimming removed 4 bases from V and 6 bases from J; junction bases left unmatched: 7. This CDR3 is CASSQSGTGGIEQYF. CDR3 DNA sequence: TGTGCCAGCTCACAATCCGGGACAGGGGGCATCGAGCAGTACTTC.

The rearrangement uses TRBV28 and TRBJ1-2; D possibly corresponds to TRBD1 (5 bases). Germline lookup yields CDR1 MDHEN and CDR2 SYDVKM. With 4 bases removed from V and 7 bases from J, the gap between germline ends came to 10 bases. The CDR3 runs 12 residues. The CDR3 spells CASSSGVSGYTF. The CDR3 DNA reads as TGTGCCAGCAGTTCGGGGGTTTCTGGCTACACCTTC.

The chain uses TRBV7-8 and TRBJ1-1, with D possibly TRBD1 on 6 matching bases. V gave up 4 bases and J gave up 0 bases, with 15 bases separating them. The CDR3 runs to 16 residues. The germline V gene encodes CDR1 SGHVS and CDR2 FQNEAQ. This CDR3 is CASSSLRGGMNTEAFF. The CDR3 DNA reads as TGTGCCAGCAGCTCCTTGAGGGGGGGGATGAACACTGAAGCTTTCTTT.

V gene TRBV15 combines with J gene TRBJ1-2; 8 bases map to TRBD1. The CDR3 runs 14 residues. Germline V gene sequence: CDR1 LNHNV, CDR2 YYDKDF (reference sequence). V lost 1 base, J lost 6 bases, and 4 bases stayed unmatched. The CDR3 DNA is TGTGCCACCAGCAGAGCCGTACAGGGGGATGGCTACACCTTC. Amino acid sequence: CATSRAVQGDGYTF.

The chain carries TRBV4-1 and TRBJ2-1; a weak D match, TRBD1 (6 bases). The CDR3 runs 14 residues. The V gene lost 4 bases and the J gene lost 8 bases, with 15 bases spanning the gap. Germline assignment: CDR1 MGHRA and CDR2 YSYEKL. CDR3 bases: TGCGCCAGCAGCCCGACAGGCCTTGGGGATGAGCAGTTCTTC. Its translation is CASSPTGLGDEQFF.

The rearrangement links TRBV7-8 to TRBJ1-2; possibly TRBD1 for D (5 bases). Trimming removed 5 bases at V and 5 bases at J, with 12 bases between. The germline V gene has CDR1 SGHVS and CDR2 FQNEAQ. The CDR3 runs to 13 residues. The CDR3 spells CASSDSSGYGYTF. CDR3 bases: TGTGCCAGCAGCGACTCCTCAGGGTATGGCTACACCTTC.

The sample holds one count of this clone. V gene TRBV4-1 combines with J gene TRBJ1-2; no clear D gene. In germline, CDR1 is MGHRA, CDR2 YSYEKL. The CDR3 contains 13 residues. The V gene lost 3 bases and the J gene lost 7 bases, with 12 bases spanning the gap. The CDR3 DNA reads as TGCGCCAGCAGCCACCACGGGGAGGGTGGCTACACCTTC. Its translation: CASSHHGEGGYTF.

The J gene is TRBJ2-1, the V gene TRBV7-2, with D tentatively TRBD2 (6 bases). The CDR3 length is 16 residues. The ends were cut back, 6 bases at V and 8 bases at J, with 23 bases in the middle. From germline, CDR1 is SGHTA and CDR2 FQGNSA. This chain's CDR3 is CASRSISGPKGYEQFF. DNA of the CDR3: TGTGCCAGCAGGAGTATCAGCGGGCCCAAAGGTTATGAGCAGTTCTTC.

V and J are TRBV27 and TRBJ2-5, with TRBD1 identical over 8 bases. The DNA end is a closer match to TRBJ2-7, so the J assignment may be wrong. Germline V gene lookup returns CDR1 MNHEY and CDR2 SMNVEV (reference sequence). The CDR3 loop spans 15 amino acids. DNA for the CDR3: TGTGCCAGCAGTTCGCGACAGGGGAGGTCCTACGAGCAGTACTTC. It is translated as CASSSRQGRSYEQYF.

This clone turned up a few times. The chain recombines TRBV7-6 with TRBJ2-3; D ambiguous. The CDR3 is made up of 15 amino acids. The germline V gene encodes CDR1 SGHVS and CDR2 FNYEAQ. V was trimmed by 3 bases and J by 3 bases, leaving 13 bases between them. The CDR3 reads CASSFTPLNTDTQYF. The CDR3 nucleotides are TGTGCCAGCAGCTTCACCCCCCTAAATACAGATACGCAGTATTTT.

The V and J genes are TRBV9 and TRBJ1-6, with a tentative D call TRBD1 (5 bases). The CDR3 length is 14 residues. The germline V gene has CDR1 SGDLS and CDR2 YYNGEE. V shed 0 bases and J shed 8 bases, with 9 bases lying between them. This chain's CDR3 is CASSVGGADSPLHF. In DNA form, the CDR3 reads TGTGCCAGCAGCGTAGGTGGGGCAGATTCACCCCTCCACTTT.

This clone has more than one count but fewer than ten. The chain links TRBV10-3 to TRBJ1-2, with D perhaps TRBD1 (5 bases). This CDR3 region has 13 residues. Trimming pared 6 bases from V and 5 bases from J, leaving 13 bases between. The germline V gene has CDR1 ENHRY and CDR2 SYGVKD. This CDR3 is CAIRDTGEYGYTF. The DNA for the CDR3 is TGTGCCATCAGGGATACAGGAGAGTATGGCTACACCTTC.

This clone was counted between two and nine times. J is TRBJ1-1 and V is TRBV5-3, with 8 bases fitting TRBD1. TRBV5-3 carries the ORF label, with uncertain function. After removal of 4 bases from V and 1 base from J, the junction contained 6 bases not matched to a gene. CDR3 length: 15 amino acids. The CDR3 protein is CARSRRGLRNTEAFF. The CDR3 bases are TGTGCCAGAAGCCGCAGGGGGCTGAGGAACACTGAAGCTTTCTTT.

The chain employs TRBV7-8 and TRBJ2-3, with 7 bases that match TRBD2. J gave up 6 bases and V 3 bases, and 12 bases lay outside the gene matches. The CDR3 length is 16 residues. Germline CDR1 SGHVS, CDR2 FQNEAQ. CDR3 residues: CASSLKYRGVGDTQYF. Written as DNA, the CDR3 is TGTGCCAGCAGCTTGAAATACCGGGGGGTCGGGGATACGCAGTATTTT. The full variable domain, with the rest looked up from reference TRBV7-8 and TRBJ2-3, is GAGVSQSPRYKVAKRGQDVALRCDPISGHVSLFWYQQALGQGPEFLTYFQNEAQLDKSGLPSDRFFAERPEGSVSTLKIQRTQQEDSAVYLCASSLKYRGVGDTQYFGPGTRLTVL.

The genes are TRBV13 and TRBJ2-3; 7 positions match TRBD2. This CDR3 spans 14 amino acids. Per the germline V gene, CDR1 is PRHDT and CDR2 is FYEKMQ (reference sequence). Trimming removed 5 bases from V and 2 bases from J; junction bases left unmatched: 4. The CDR3 bases are TGTGCCAGCAGCAGGGGACTAAACACAGATACGCAGTATTTT. It is translated as CASSRGLNTDTQYF.